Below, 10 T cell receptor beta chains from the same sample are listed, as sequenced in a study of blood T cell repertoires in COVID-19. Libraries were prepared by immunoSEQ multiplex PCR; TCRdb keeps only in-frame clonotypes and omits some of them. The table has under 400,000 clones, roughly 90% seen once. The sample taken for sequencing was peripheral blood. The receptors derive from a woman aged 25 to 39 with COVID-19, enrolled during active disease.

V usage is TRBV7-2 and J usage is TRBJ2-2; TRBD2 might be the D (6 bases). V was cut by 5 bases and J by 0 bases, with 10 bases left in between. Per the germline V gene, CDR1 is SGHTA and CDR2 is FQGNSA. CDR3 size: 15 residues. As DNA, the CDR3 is TGTGCCAGCAGCATGGGACTTTCGAACACCGGGGAGCTGTTTTTT. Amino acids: CASSMGLSNTGELFF.

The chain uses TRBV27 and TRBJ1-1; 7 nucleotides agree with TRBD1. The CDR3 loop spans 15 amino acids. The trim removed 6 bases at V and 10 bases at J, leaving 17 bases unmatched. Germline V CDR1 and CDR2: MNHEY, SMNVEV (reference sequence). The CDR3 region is CASSTGEKGRARAFF. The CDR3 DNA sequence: TGTGCCAGCAGCACAGGGGAGAAGGGCAGAGCTCGAGCTTTCTTT.

The CDR3 DNA reads as TGCGCCAGCAGCTTGTGGGCGGGGTTCGACACCGGGGAGCTGTTTTTT. Translated: CASSLWAGFDTGELFF. V and J are TRBV5-1 and TRBJ2-2; D possibly corresponds to TRBD2 (6 bases). Germline values: CDR1 SGHRS, CDR2 YFSETQ. The CDR3 runs 16 residues. V was cut by 1 base and J by 3 bases, with 13 bases left in between.

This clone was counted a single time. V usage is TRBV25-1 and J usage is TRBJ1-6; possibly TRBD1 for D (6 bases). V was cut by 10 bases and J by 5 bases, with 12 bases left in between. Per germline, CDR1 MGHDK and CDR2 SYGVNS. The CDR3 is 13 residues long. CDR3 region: CATSGDNNSPLHF. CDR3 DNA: TGTGCCACCTCCGGGGACAATAATTCACCCCTCCACTTT.

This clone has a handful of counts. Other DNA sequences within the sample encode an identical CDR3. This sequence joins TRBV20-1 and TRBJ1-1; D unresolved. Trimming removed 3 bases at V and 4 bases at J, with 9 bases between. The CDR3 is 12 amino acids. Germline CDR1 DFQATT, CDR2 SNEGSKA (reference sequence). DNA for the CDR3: TGCAGTGCTAGTTCGGGTCGCACTGAAGCTTTCTTT. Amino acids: CSASSGRTEAFF.

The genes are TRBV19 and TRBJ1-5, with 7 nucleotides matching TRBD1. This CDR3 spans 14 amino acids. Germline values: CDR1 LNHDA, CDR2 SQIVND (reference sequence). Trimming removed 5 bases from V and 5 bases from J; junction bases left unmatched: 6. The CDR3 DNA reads TGTGCCAGTAGTCTCGACAGGGAGCATCAGCCCCAGCATTTT. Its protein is CASSLDREHQPQHF.

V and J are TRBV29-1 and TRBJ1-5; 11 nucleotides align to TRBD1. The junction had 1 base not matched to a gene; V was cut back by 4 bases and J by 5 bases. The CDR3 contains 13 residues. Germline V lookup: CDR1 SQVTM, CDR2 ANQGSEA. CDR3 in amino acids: CSVGDRGYQPQHF. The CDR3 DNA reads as TGCAGCGTTGGGGACAGGGGGTATCAGCCCCAGCATTTT.

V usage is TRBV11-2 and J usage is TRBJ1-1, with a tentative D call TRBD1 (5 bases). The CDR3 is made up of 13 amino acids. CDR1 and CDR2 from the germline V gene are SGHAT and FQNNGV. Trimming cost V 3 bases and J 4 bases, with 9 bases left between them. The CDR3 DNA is TGTGCCAGCAGCTTTGGGGGGGGCACTGAAGCTTTCTTT. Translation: CASSFGGGTEAFF.

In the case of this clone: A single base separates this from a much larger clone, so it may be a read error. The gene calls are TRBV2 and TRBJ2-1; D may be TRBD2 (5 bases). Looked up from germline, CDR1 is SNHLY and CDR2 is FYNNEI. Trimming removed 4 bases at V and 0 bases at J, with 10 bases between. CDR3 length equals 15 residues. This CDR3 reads CASSVSGSSYNEQFF. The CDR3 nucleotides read TGTGCCAGCAGTGTCAGCGGCAGCTCCTACAATGAGCAGTTCTTC.

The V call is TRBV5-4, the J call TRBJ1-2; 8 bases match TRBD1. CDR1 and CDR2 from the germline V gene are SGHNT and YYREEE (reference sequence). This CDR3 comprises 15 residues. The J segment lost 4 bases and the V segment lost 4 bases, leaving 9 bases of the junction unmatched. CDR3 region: CASSESTGVGYGYTF. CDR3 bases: TGTGCCAGCAGCGAATCGACAGGGGTTGGCTATGGCTACACCTTC.